One and the same sample provided the 15 T cell receptor beta chains below, sequenced in a study of T cell responses to AZD1222 COVID-19 vaccine. Profiled with immunoSEQ multiplex PCR; TCRdb holds only in-frame clones, not every one. The sample holds over 130,000 clones, 75% to 95% seen once. The source material was peripheral blood, sampled 28 days after the second AZD1222 dose. The receptors here all came from an adult who received the AZD1222 COVID-19 vaccine.

The chain uses TRBV9 and TRBJ2-3; TRBD2 aligns across 13 bases. Germline V lookup: CDR1 SGDLS, CDR2 YYNGEE. The CDR3 spans 18 residues. V shed 4 bases and J 2 bases; nucleotides not matched to a gene: 10. The CDR3 sequence: CASSPEGTSGIYTDTQYF. The CDR3 DNA follows: TGTGCCAGCAGCCCAGAAGGGACTAGCGGGATATACACAGATACGCAGTATTTT.

The chain is built from TRBV5-1 and TRBJ1-2; 10 positions match TRBD1. The CDR3 covers 15 residues. Germline V gene data show CDR1 as SGHRS and CDR2 as YFSETQ. J was trimmed by 4 bases and V by 4 bases; bases with no gene match: 7. The CDR3 protein is CASSHRTGGSYGYTF. For the CDR3, the DNA is TGCGCCAGCAGCCACCGGACAGGGGGAAGCTATGGCTACACCTTC. Full variable domain (rest looked up from reference TRBV5-1 and TRBJ1-2): KAGVTQTPRYLIKTRGQQVTLSCSPISGHRSVSWYQQTPGQGLQFLFEYFSETQRNKGNFPGRFSGRQFSNSRSEMNVSTLELGDSALYLCASSHRTGGSYGYTFGSGTRLTVV.

The rearrangement joins TRBV7-9 to TRBJ2-1; 10 positions agree with TRBD2. The germline gives CDR1 SEHNR, CDR2 FQNEAQ (reference sequence). The CDR3 covers 15 residues. V lost 5 bases, J lost 4 bases, and 5 bases stayed unmatched. CDR3 residues: CASSDTSGVYNEQFF. The CDR3 DNA is TGTGCCAGCAGCGACACTAGCGGGGTTTACAATGAGCAGTTCTTC.

The chain carries TRBV18 and TRBJ1-1; 8 bases line up with TRBD1. This CDR3 has 14 residues. Trimming removed 2 bases from V and 6 bases from J; junction bases left unmatched: 5. Germline V gene data show CDR1 as KGHSH and CDR2 as LQKENI. The CDR3 DNA reads TGTGCCAGCTCACCAACAGGGGGGAATGCTGAAGCTTTCTTT. This encodes CASSPTGGNAEAFF.

The chain has TRBV11-3 and TRBJ2-1, with D perhaps assigned TRBD1 or TRBD2 (5 bases each). The germline V and J ends were trimmed by 3 bases and 6 bases, with 9 bases remaining between them. Germline V gives CDR1 SGHNT, CDR2 YENEEA. The CDR3 has 13 residues. As DNA, the CDR3 is TGTGCCAGCAGCTTGGGGGACGGCAATGAGCAGTTCTTC. Translation gives CASSLGDGNEQFF.

V and J are TRBV11-3 and TRBJ2-3, with D uncertain. This CDR3 has 12 amino acids. V was clipped by 1 base and J by 4 bases, with 3 bases between them. CDR1 is SGHNT and CDR2 is YENEEA in the germline V gene. The CDR3 here is CASSLGSDTQYF. DNA for the CDR3: TGTGCCAGCAGCTTAGGGTCAGATACGCAGTATTTT.

This chain uses TRBV19 with TRBJ2-3; possibly TRBD1 or TRBD2 for D (5 bases each). V was pared by 6 bases and J by 6 bases, with 19 bases between. From germline, CDR1 is LNHDA and CDR2 SQIVND (reference sequence). The CDR3 has 15 residues. The CDR3 reads CASSLGTIIGDTQYF. As DNA, the CDR3 is TGTGCCAGTAGCCTTGGGACCATAATAGGGGATACGCAGTATTTT.

V usage is TRBV7-9 and J usage is TRBJ1-1, with D possibly being TRBD1 (5 bases). CDR1 is SEHNR, CDR2 FQNEAQ, per germline (reference sequence). V was pared by 1 base and J by 4 bases, with 10 bases between. The CDR3 consists of 14 residues. CDR3 nucleotide sequence: TGTGCCAGCAGCTTAGATCAGGGTAGCACTGAAGCTTTCTTT. It codes for CASSLDQGSTEAFF.

The chain combines TRBV19 with TRBJ2-2; tentatively, D is TRBD1 or TRBD2 (5 bases each). The CDR3 spans 17 residues. Germline V gene data show CDR1 as LNHDA and CDR2 as SQIVND (reference sequence). Trimming left V 6 bases short and J 2 bases short, with 19 bases between. This chain's CDR3 is CASRREPGPINTGELFF. The DNA for the CDR3 is TGTGCCAGTAGACGTGAACCGGGACCGATAAACACCGGGGAGCTGTTTTTT. The entire variable domain, with the rest obtained from reference TRBV19 and TRBJ2-2, is as follows: DGGITQSPKYLFRKEGQNVTLSCEQNLNHDAMYWYRQDPGQGLRLIYYSQIVNDFQKGDIAEGYSVSREKKESFPLTVTSAQKNPTAFYLCASRREPGPINTGELFFGEGSRLTVL.

The chain uses TRBV19 and TRBJ2-6, with D hard to call. The CDR3 has 17 amino acids. Germline V lookup: CDR1 LNHDA, CDR2 SQIVND (reference sequence). V gave up 0 bases and J gave up 1 base, with 10 bases separating them. The CDR3 nucleotides read TGTGCCAGTAGTATAGACCGGCCATTGTCTGGGGCCAACGTCCTGACTTTC. Translating it yields CASSIDRPLSGANVLTF.

V is TRBV5-1 and J is TRBJ1-1; D is ambiguous. This CDR3 is 14 amino acids long. The germline gives CDR1 SGHRS, CDR2 YFSETQ. V lost 0 bases and J 1 base, leaving 7 bases between the germline ends. This CDR3 is CASSLVDRNTEAFF. The CDR3, as DNA: TGCGCCAGCAGCTTGGTGGACCGGAACACTGAAGCTTTCTTT.

The chain joins TRBV27 to TRBJ1-4; D possibly corresponds to TRBD1 (6 bases). Trimming removed 7 bases from V and 6 bases from J, with 12 bases in between. The CDR3 sequence is 13 residues long. CDR1 is MNHEY and CDR2 is SMNVEV in the germline V gene (reference sequence). CDR3 coding DNA: TGTGCCAGCACCGGACAGAGAGATGAAAAACTGTTTTTT. Amino acids: CASTGQRDEKLFF. The whole variable domain, remainder taken from reference TRBV27 and TRBJ1-4, is EAQVTQNPRYLITVTGKKLTVTCSQNMNHEYMSWYRQDPGLGLRQIYYSMNVEVTDKGDVPEGYKVSRKEKRNFPLILESPSPNQTSLYFCASTGQRDEKLFFGSGTQLSVL.

The rearrangement links TRBV7-9 to TRBJ1-2; 8 bases line up with TRBD1. Losses at the gene ends were 1 base for V and 7 bases for J; bases not matched to a gene: 5. The germline CDR1 and CDR2 sequences are SEHNR and FQNEAQ (reference sequence). The length of the CDR3 is 14 residues. The CDR3 region has the DNA TGTGCCAGCAGCTTAGGGACAGGGAGAAGTGGCTACACCTTC. Translating gives CASSLGTGRSGYTF.

This clone was observed a single time. This sequence joins TRBV6-6 and TRBJ2-1, with TRBD1 identical over 7 bases. The ends lost 6 bases at V and 4 bases at J; junction bases unmatched: 12. The CDR3 consists of 16 residues. CDR1 is MNHNY and CDR2 is SVGAGI in the germline V gene (reference sequence). The CDR3 DNA sequence: TGTGCCAGCAGACGATTCTCCGGGACAGAATACAATGAGCAGTTCTTC. This gives the protein CASRRFSGTEYNEQFF.

This clone was recorded only once. The rearrangement links TRBV5-8 to TRBJ1-5; D possibly corresponds to TRBD1 (5 bases). Trimming removed 2 bases at V and 0 bases at J, with 15 bases between. This CDR3 is built from 17 residues. Germline loops: CDR1 SGHTS, CDR2 YDEGEE. CDR3 coding DNA: TGTGCCAGCAGCTTCTTACGGGGAGGGGTTAGCAATCAGCCCCAGCATTTT. It is translated as CASSFLRGGVSNQPQHF.